This TCR beta chain was found in a study of cytomegalovirus exposure and HLA in healthy donors. Data came from immunoSEQ multiplex PCR; TCRdb stores just in-frame clones and leaves some out. The data show about 130,000 clones, with 80% to 90% seen just once and 0.95% to 1.5% held by the top ten. The donors belonged to the roughly 110-subject validation cohort, separate from the approximately 670-subject first cohort. The V gene's germline CDR1 is WNHNN and CDR2 SYGVQD (reference sequence). This CDR3 region has 15 residues. V lost 0 bases, J lost 0 bases, and 9 bases lay in between. This clonotype was obtained from a woman younger than 35 in good health and CMV-seronegative. The sequencing input was PBMCs. This chain links TRBV10-1 with TRBJ2-7, with D tentatively TRBD2 (5 bases). The CDR3 region is CASSESTGYSYEQYF. CDR3 coding DNA: TGCGCCAGCAGTGAGTCGACGGGGTACTCCTACGAGCAGTACTTC.